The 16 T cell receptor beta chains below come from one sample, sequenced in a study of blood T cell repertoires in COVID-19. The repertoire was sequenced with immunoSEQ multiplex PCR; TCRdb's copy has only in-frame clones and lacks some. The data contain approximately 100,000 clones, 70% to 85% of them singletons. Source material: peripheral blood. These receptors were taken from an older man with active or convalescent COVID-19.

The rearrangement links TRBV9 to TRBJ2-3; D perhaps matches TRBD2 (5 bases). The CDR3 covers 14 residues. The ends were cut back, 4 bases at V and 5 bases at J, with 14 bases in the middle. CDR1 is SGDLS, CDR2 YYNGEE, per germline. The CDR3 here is CASSFTSLGDTQYF. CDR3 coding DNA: TGTGCCAGCAGCTTCACTAGTTTAGGAGATACGCAGTATTTT.

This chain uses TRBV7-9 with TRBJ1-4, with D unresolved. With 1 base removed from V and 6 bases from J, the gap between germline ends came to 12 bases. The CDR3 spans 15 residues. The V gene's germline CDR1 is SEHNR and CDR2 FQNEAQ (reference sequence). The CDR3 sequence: CASSLGALGDEKLFF. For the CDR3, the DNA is TGTGCCAGCAGCTTAGGAGCCCTAGGAGATGAAAAACTGTTTTTT.

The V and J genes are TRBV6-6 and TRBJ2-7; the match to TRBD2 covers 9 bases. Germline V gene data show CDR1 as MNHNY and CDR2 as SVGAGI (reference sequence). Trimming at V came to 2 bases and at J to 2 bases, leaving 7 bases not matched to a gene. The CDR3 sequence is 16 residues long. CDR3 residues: CASSYPRTSETYEQYF. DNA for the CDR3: TGTGCCAGCAGTTACCCCCGGACTAGCGAGACCTACGAGCAGTACTTC.

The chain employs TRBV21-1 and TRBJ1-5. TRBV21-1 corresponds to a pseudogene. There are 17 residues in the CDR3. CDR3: CASSKALSGGCHQPQHF. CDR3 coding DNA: TGTGCCAGCAGCAAAGCGCTTTCAGGAGGGTGTCATCAGCCCCAGCATTTT.

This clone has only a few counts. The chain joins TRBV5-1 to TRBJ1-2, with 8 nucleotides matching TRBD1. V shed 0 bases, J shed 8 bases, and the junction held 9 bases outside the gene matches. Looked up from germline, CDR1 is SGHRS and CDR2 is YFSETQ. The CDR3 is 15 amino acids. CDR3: CASSLAGTGTGGYTF. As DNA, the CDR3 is TGCGCCAGCAGCTTGGCTGGGACAGGAACCGGAGGCTACACCTTC.

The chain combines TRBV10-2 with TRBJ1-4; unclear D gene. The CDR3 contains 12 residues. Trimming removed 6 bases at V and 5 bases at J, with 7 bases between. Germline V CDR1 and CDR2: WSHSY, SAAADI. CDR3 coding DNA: TGCGCCAGCAGGAAACAGAATGAAAAACTGTTTTTT. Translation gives CASRKQNEKLFF.

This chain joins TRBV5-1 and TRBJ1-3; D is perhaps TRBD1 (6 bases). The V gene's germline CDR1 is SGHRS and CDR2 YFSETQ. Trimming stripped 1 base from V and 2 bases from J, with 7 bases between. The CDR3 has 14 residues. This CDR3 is CASSLSGAGNTIYF. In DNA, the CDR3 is TGCGCCAGCAGCTTGTCAGGGGCTGGAAACACCATATATTTT.

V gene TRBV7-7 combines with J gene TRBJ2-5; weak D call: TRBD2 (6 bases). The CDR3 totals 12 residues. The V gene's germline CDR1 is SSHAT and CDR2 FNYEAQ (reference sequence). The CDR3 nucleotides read TGTGCTAGCGGTCCCGGGGGAGAGACCCAGTACTTC. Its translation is CASGPGGETQYF.

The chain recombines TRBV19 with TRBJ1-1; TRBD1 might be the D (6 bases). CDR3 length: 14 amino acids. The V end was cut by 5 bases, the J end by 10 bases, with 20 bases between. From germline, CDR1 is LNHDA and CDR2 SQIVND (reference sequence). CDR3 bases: TGTGCCAGTAGTGACGGGACACCCAAGGTGGGAGCTTTCTTT. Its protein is CASSDGTPKVGAFF.

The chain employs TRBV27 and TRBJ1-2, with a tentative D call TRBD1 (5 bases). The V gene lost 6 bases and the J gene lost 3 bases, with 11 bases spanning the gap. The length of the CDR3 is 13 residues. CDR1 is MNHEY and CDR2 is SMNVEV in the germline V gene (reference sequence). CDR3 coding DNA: TGTGCCAGCAGCCCGACAGTTTACTATGGCTACACCTTC. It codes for CASSPTVYYGYTF.

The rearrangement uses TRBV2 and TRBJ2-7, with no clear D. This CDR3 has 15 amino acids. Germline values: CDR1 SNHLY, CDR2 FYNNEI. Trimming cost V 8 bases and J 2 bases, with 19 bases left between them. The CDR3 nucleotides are TGTGCCAGCCCCCGAACCCCGCGAAATACCTACGAGCAGTACTTC. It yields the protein CASPRTPRNTYEQYF.

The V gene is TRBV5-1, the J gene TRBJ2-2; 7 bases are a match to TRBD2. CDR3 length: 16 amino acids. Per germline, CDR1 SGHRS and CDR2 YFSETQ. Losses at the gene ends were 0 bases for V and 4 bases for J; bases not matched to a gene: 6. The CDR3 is CASSLGEGPGTGELFF. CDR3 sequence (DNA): TGCGCCAGCAGCTTGGGGGAGGGCCCTGGCACCGGGGAGCTGTTTTTT.

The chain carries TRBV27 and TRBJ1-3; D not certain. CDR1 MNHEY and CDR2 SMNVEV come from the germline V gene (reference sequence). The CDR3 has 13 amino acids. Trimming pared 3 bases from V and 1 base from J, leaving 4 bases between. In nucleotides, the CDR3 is TGTGCCAGCAGTTTCCGTTCTGGAAACACCATATATTTT. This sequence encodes CASSFRSGNTIYF.

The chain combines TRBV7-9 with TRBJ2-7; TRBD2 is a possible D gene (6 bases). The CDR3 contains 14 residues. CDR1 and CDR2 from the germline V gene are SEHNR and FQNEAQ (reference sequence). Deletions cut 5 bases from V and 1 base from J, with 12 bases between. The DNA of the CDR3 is TGTGCCAGCAGCGGCCGGGACTTTTCCTACGAGCAGTACTTC. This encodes CASSGRDFSYEQYF.

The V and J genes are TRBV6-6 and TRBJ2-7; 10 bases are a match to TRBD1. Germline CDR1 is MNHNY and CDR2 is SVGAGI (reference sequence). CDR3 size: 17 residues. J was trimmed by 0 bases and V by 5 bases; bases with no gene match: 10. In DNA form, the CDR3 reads TGTGCCAGCAGTCCGGGACAGGGGCTATCTAGCTCCTACGAGCAGTACTTC. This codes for CASSPGQGLSSSYEQYF.

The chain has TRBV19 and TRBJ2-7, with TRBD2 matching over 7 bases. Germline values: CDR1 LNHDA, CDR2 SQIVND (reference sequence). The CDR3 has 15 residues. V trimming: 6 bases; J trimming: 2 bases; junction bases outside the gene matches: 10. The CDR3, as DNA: TGTGCCAGTAGCCTGGGGAGGGGAGAGACCTACGAGCAGTACTTC. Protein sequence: CASSLGRGETYEQYF. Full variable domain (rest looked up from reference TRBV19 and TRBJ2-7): DGGITQSPKYLFRKEGQNVTLSCEQNLNHDAMYWYRQDPGQGLRLIYYSQIVNDFQKGDIAEGYSVSREKKESFPLTVTSAQKNPTAFYLCASSLGRGETYEQYFGPGTRLTVT.